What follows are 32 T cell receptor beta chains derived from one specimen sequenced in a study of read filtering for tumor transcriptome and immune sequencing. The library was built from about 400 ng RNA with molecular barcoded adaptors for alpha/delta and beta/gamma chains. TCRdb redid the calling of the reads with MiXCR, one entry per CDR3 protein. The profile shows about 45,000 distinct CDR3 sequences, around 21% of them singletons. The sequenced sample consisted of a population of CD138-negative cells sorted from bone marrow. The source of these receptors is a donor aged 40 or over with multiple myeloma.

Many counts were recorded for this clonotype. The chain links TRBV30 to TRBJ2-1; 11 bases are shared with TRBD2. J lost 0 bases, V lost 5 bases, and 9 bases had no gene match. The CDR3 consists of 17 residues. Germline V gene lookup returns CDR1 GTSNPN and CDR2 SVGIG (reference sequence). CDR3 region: CAWAGTSGQSSYNEQFF. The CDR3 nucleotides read TGTGCCTGGGCCGGGACTAGCGGACAGAGCTCCTACAATGAGCAGTTCTTC.

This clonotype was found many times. The DNA of the CDR3 is TGCAGTGCTGAAACGGCTAGCTCTGGGGCCAACGTCCTGACTTTC. Translated: CSAETASSGANVLTF. The genes are TRBV20-1 and TRBJ2-6; no definite D call. The CDR3 length is 15 residues. The V and J ends lost 5 bases and 0 bases respectively, with 11 bases between them. The V gene's germline CDR1 is DFQATT and CDR2 SNEGSKA (reference sequence).

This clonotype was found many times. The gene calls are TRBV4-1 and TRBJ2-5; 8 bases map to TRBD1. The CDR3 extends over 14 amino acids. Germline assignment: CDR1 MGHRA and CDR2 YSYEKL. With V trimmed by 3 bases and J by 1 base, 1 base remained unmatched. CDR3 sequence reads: CASSQGQAQETQYF. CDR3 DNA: TGCGCCAGCAGCCAGGGACAGGCCCAAGAGACCCAGTACTTC.

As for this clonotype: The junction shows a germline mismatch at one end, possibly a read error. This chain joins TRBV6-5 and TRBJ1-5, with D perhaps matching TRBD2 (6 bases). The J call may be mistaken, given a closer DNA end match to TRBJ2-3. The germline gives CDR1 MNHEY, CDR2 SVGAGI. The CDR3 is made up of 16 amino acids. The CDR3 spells CVSSPTLGGRDQPQYF. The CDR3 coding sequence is TGTGTCAGCAGTCCAACCCTGGGGGGTAGGGATCAGCCCCAGTATTTT.

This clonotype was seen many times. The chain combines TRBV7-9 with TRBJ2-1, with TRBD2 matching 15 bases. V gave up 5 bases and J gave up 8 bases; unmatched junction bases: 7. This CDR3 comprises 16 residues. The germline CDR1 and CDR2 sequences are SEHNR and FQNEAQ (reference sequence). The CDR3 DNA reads TGTGCCAGCAGCCCCTGGACTAGCGGGAGGGGGGATGAGCAGTTCTTC. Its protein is CASSPWTSGRGDEQFF.

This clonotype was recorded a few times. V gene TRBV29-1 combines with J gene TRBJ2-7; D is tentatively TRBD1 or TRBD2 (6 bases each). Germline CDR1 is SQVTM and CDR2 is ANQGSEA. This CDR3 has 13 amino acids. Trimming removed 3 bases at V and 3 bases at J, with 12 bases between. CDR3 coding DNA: TGCAGCGTTGACAGGGGAGGAGGCTACGAGCAGTACTTC. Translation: CSVDRGGGYEQYF.

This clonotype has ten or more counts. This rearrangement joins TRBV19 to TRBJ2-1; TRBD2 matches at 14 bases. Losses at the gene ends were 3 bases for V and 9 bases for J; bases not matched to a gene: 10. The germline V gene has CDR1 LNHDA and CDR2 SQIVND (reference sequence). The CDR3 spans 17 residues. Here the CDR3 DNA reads TGTGCCAGTAGTATCTATTCGGGACTAGCGGGAGAAGGTGAGCAGTTCTTC. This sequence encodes CASSIYSGLAGEGEQFF.

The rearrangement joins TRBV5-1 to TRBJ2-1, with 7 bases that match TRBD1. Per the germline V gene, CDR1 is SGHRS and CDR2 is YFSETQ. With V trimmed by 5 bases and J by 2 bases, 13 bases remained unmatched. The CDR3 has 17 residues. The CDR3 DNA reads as TGCGCCAGCAGTACGCTCACCGGGACAGCTGCCTACAATGAGCAGTTCTTC. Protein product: CASSTLTGTAAYNEQFF. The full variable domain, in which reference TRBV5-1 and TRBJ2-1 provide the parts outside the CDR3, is KAGVTQTPRYLIKTRGQQVTLSCSPISGHRSVSWYQQTPGQGLQFLFEYFSETQRNKGNFPGRFSGRQFSNSRSEMNVSTLELGDSALYLCASSTLTGTAAYNEQFFGPGTRLTVL.

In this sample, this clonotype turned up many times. The CDR3 DNA reads as TGTGCCAGCAGCTTAGTGATCACCGGGGAGCTGTTTTTT. Translating it yields CASSLVITGELFF. The chain combines TRBV7-2 with TRBJ2-2, with unresolved D. V dropped 1 base and J dropped 4 bases, with 4 bases sitting between them. The germline V gene has CDR1 SGHTA and CDR2 FQGNSA. CDR3 length equals 13 residues.

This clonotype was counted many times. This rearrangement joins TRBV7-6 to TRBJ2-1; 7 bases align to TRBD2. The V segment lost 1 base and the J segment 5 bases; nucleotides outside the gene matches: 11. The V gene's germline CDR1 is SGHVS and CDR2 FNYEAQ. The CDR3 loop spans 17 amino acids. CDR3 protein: CASSLEAGGAGHNEQFF. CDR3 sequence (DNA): TGTGCCAGCAGCTTAGAAGCCGGAGGAGCGGGGCACAATGAGCAGTTCTTC.

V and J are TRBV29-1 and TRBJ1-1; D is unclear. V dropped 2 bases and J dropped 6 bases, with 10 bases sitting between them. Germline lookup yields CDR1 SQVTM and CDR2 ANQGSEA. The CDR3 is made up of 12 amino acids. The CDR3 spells CSVEIGIAEAFF. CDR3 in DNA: TGCAGCGTTGAAATAGGGATTGCTGAAGCTTTCTTT. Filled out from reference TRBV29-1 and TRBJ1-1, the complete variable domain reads SAVISQKPSRDICQRGTSLTIQCQVDSQVTMMFWYRQQPGQSLTLIATANQGSEATYESGFVIDKFPISRPNLTFSTLTVSNMSPEDSSIYLCSVEIGIAEAFFGQGTRLTVV.

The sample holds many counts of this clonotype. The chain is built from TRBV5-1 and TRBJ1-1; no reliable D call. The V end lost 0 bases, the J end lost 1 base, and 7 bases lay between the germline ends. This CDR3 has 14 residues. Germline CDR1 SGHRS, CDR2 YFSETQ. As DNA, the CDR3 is TGCGCCAGCAGCTTGGTCTCAGAGAACACTGAAGCTTTCTTT. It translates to CASSLVSENTEAFF.

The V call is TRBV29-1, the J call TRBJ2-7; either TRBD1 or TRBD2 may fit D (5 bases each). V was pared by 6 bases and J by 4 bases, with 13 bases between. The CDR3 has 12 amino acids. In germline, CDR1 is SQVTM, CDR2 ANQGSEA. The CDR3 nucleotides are TGCAGCGTGGCCAGAGGGGAGTACGAGCAGTACTTC. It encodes CSVARGEYEQYF.

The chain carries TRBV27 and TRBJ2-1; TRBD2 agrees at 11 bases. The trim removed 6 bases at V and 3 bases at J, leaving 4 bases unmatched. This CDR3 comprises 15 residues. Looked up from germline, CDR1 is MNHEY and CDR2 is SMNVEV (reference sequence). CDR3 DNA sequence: TGTGCCAGCAGCTCGACTAGCGGGAACTACAATGAGCAGTTCTTC. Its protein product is CASSSTSGNYNEQFF.

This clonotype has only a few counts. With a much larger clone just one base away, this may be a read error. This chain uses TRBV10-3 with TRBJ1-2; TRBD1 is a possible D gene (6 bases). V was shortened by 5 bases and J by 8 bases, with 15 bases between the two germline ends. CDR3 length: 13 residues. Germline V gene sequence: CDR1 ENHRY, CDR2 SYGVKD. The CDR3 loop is CAISRRGATGYTF. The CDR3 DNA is TGTGCCATCAGTCGACGGGGGGCGACAGGCTACACCTTC.

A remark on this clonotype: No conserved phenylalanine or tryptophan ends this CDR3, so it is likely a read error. The CDR3 DNA is TGTGCCACCAGTGATACGGGACAGGGATTCCGCGAGCAGTACCTC. Translating it yields CATSDTGQGFREQYL. This chain uses TRBV24-1 with TRBJ2-7; 9 positions match TRBD1. This CDR3 is built from 15 residues. V lost 3 bases, J lost 6 bases, and 8 bases stayed unmatched. Germline assignment: CDR1 KGHDR and CDR2 SFDVKD.

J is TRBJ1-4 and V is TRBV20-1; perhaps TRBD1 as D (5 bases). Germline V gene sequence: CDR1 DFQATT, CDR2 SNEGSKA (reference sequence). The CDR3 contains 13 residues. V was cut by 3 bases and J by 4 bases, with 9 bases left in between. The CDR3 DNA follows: TGCAGTGCTAGTGGGGGGATTAATGAAAAACTGTTTTTT. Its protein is CSASGGINEKLFF.

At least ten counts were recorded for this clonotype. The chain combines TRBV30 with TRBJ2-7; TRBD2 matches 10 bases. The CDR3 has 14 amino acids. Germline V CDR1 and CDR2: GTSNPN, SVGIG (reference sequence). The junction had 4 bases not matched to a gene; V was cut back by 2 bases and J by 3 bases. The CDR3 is CAWSRASGSYEQYF. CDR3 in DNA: TGTGCCTGGAGTAGAGCTAGCGGGAGCTACGAGCAGTACTTC.

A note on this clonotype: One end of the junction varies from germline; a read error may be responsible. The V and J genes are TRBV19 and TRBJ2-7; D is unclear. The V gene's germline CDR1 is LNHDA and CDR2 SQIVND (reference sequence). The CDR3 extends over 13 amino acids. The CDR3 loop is CASSIGRNYEQYF. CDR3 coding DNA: TGTGCCAGTAGCATAGGGCGGAACTACGAGCAGTACTTC.

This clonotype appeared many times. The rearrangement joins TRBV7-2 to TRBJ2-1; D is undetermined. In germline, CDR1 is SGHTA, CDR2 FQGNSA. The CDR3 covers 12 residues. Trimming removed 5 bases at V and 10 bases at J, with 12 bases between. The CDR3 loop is CASSQFRAEQFF. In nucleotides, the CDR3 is TGTGCCAGCAGCCAATTTAGAGCGGAGCAGTTCTTC.

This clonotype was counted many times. Here the CDR3 DNA reads TGCGCCAGCAGCCCTCTAAGATCCTCGAACACCGGGGAGCTGTTTTTT. Translating it yields CASSPLRSSNTGELFF. This chain uses TRBV4-1 with TRBJ2-2; D call uncertain. The CDR3 runs 16 residues. Trimming cost V 4 bases and J 0 bases, with 12 bases left between them. Germline V gives CDR1 MGHRA, CDR2 YSYEKL.

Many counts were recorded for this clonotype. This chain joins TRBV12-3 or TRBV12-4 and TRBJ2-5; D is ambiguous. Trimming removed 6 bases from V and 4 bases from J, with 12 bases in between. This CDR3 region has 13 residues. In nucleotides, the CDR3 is TGTGCCAGCAGCTCATCGAGGCTAGAGACCCAGTACTTC. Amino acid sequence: CASSSSRLETQYF.

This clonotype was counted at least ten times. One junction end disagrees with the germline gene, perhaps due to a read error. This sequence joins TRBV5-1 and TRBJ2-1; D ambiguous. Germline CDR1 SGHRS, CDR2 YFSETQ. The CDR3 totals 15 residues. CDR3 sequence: CAGSLEPLIDNEQFF. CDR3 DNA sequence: TGCGCCGGCAGCTTGGAACCACTAATCGACAATGAGCAGTTCTTC.

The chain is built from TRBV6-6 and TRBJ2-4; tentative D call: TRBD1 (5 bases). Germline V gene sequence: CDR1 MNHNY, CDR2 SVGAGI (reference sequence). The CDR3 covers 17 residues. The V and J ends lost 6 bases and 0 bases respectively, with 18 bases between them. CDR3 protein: CASSSLGLYLAKNIQYF. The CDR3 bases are TGTGCCAGCAGCTCCCTGGGGCTTTACCTAGCCAAAAACATTCAGTACTTC.

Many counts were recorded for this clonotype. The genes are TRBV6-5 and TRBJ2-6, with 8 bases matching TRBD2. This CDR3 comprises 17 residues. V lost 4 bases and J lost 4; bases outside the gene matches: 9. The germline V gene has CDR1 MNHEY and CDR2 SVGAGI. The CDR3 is CASSSGGGLRGANVLTF. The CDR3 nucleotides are TGTGCCAGCAGTTCCGGGGGGGGTCTGCGAGGGGCCAACGTCCTGACTTTC.

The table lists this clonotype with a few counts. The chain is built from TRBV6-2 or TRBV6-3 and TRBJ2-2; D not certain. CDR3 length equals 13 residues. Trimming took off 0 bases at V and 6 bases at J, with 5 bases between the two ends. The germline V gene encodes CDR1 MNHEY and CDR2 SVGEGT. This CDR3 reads CASSYSGSGELFF. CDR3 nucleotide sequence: TGTGCCAGCAGTTACTCGGGGTCCGGGGAGCTGTTTTTT.

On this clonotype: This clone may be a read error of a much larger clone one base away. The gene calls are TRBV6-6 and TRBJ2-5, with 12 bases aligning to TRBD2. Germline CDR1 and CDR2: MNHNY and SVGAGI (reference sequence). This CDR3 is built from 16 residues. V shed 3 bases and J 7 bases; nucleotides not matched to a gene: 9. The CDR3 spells CASSYSLAGGRVTQYF. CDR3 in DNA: TGTGCCAGCAGTTATTCCCTAGCGGGAGGGAGGGTGACCCAGTACTTC.

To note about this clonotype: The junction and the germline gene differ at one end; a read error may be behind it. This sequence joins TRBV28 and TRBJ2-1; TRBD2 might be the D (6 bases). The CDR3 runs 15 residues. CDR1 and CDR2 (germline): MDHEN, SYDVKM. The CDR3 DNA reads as TGTGCCAGCAGTTCCGGGACTGCCCCCTACAATGAGCAGTCCTTC. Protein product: CASSSGTAPYNEQSF.

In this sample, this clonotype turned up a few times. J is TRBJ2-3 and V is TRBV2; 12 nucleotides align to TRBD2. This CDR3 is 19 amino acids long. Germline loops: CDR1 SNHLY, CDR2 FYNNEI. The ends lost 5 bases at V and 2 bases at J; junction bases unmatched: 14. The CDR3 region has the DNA TGTGCCAGCAGTCCCAACCCCGGGACTAGCGGGTCACTCACAGATACGCAGTATTTT. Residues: CASSPNPGTSGSLTDTQYF.

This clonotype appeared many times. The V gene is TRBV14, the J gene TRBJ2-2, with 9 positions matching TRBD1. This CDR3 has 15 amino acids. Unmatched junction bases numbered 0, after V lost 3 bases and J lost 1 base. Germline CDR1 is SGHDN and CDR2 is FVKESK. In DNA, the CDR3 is TGTGCCAGCAGCCAGACAGGGGGGAACACCGGGGAGCTGTTTTTT. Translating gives CASSQTGGNTGELFF.

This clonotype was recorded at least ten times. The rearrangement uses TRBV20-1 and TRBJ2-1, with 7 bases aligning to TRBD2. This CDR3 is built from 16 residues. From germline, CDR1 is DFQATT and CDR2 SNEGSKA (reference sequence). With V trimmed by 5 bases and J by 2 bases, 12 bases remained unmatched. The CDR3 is CSADPSAGTAYNEQFF. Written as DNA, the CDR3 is TGCAGTGCTGACCCTTCAGCGGGGACCGCCTACAATGAGCAGTTCTTC.

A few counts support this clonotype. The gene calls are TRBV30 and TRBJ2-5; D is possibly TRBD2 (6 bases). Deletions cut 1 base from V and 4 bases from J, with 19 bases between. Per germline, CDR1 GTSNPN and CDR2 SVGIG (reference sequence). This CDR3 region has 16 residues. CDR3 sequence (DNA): TGTGCCTGGAGTGGAATAGGAACACGGGGAGGAGAGACCCAGTACTTC. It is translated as CAWSGIGTRGGETQYF. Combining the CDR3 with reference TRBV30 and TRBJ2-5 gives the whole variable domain SQTIHQWPATLVQPVGSPLSLECTVEGTSNPNLYWYRQAAGRGLQLLFYSVGIGQISSEVPQNLSASRPQDRQFILSSKKLLLSDSGFYLCAWSGIGTRGGETQYFGPGTRLLVL.